This T cell receptor beta chain is drawn from a study of Graves' ophthalmopathy and Graves' hyperthyroidism. Broader study findings: In blood, most expanded thyroid clonotypes above 0.001 frequency were also detected.

Amplification of the TCR beta CDR3 regions used RNA transcripts (as template). After a first-round RT-PCR with HTBI primers, a second-round multiplex PCR was run. TCRdb reanalysed the multiplex PCR reads using MiXCR and keeps one entry per CDR3 protein. The table lists about 700,000 distinct CDR3 sequences, approximately 40% of them singletons. This CDR3 comprises 15 residues. V lost 4 bases, J lost 4 bases, and 12 bases lay in between. Germline CDR1 is SGHDT and CDR2 is YYEEEE. As for this clonotype: Its antigen remains unidentified.

Moderate-to-severe activity, with CAS ≥3, NOSPECS ≥4 and duration under 3 months, characterized the donors with ophthalmopathy. Uncontrolled infections, other autoimmune diseases, pregnancy or lactation barred patients from enrollment. The sample comprised peripheral blood. The rearrangement links TRBV5-6 to TRBJ2-6; D possibly corresponds to TRBD1 (5 bases). The TCR was taken from an adult man with Graves' ophthalmopathy. DNA for the CDR3: TGTGCCAGCAGCGCGCAGGGTACCGGGGCCAACGTCCTGACTTTC. Translating it yields CASSAQGTGANVLTF. Looking up the rest from reference TRBV5-6 and TRBJ2-6 gives the full variable domain: DAGVTQSPTHLIKTRGQQVTLRCSPKSGHDTVSWYQQALGQGPQFIFQYYEEEERQRGNFPDRFSGHQFPNYSSELNVNALLLGDSALYLCASSAQGTGANVLTFGAGSRLTVL.